This passage covers 21 T cell receptor beta chains from one sample sequenced in a study of T cells in Graves' hyperthyroidism and ophthalmopathy. Researchers amplified the TCR beta CDR3 regions from RNA transcripts. The HTBI primer set was used in a first-round RT-PCR of the TCR CDR3. TCRdb re-called the multiplex PCR reads through MiXCR, storing one row per CDR3 protein. The sample holds over 500,000 distinct CDR3 sequences, roughly a sixth seen once. What was sequenced was blood. The receptors stem from a woman between 18 and 30 years old with Graves' ophthalmopathy.

This clonotype has at least ten counts. V gene TRBV28 combines with J gene TRBJ2-3; the match to TRBD2 covers 13 bases. Germline lookup yields CDR1 MDHEN and CDR2 SYDVKM. This CDR3 comprises 16 residues. J was trimmed by 4 bases and V by 6 bases; bases with no gene match: 7. The CDR3 spells CASRPRLAGGPDTQYF. In DNA, the CDR3 is TGTGCCAGCAGACCACGACTAGCGGGAGGTCCAGATACGCAGTATTTT.

This clonotype was counted many times. This chain uses TRBV5-6 with TRBJ1-1; a weak D match, TRBD1 (6 bases). CDR1 SGHDT and CDR2 YYEEEE come from the germline V gene. Trimming left V 3 bases short and J 8 bases short, with 14 bases between. The CDR3 contains 13 residues. The CDR3 coding sequence is TGTGCCAGCAGCTGGGCACAGGGAGGGGAAGCTTTCTTT. Its translation: CASSWAQGGEAFF. The whole variable domain, remainder taken from reference TRBV5-6 and TRBJ1-1, is DAGVTQSPTHLIKTRGQQVTLRCSPKSGHDTVSWYQQALGQGPQFIFQYYEEEERQRGNFPDRFSGHQFPNYSSELNVNALLLGDSALYLCASSWAQGGEAFFGQGTRLTVV.

As regards this clonotype: A much bigger clone sits one base away, suggesting this may be a read error. V gene TRBV2 combines with J gene TRBJ1-1; a possible D gene is TRBD1 (5 bases). Germline CDR1 SNHLY, CDR2 FYNNEI. The CDR3 is 13 amino acids. CDR3 region: CVSRASGNTEAFF. In DNA form, the CDR3 reads TGTGTCAGCAGGGCCTCAGGGAACACTGAAGCTTTCTTT.

The rearrangement uses TRBV6-1 and TRBJ2-2; no firm D call. This CDR3 is 12 amino acids long. Trimming pared 6 bases from V and 5 bases from J, leaving 7 bases between. Per the germline V gene, CDR1 is MNHNS and CDR2 is SASEGT. The CDR3: CASRPQTGELFF. In DNA form, the CDR3 reads TGTGCCAGCAGGCCACAGACCGGGGAGCTGTTTTTT.

There are many counts of this clonotype. The chain is built from TRBV7-9 and TRBJ2-1; 9 bases fit TRBD2. CDR3 length equals 15 residues. After removal of 4 bases from V and 8 bases from J, the junction contained 9 bases not matched to a gene. The germline gives CDR1 SEHNR, CDR2 FQNEAQ (reference sequence). CDR3 loop: CASSSSGGRVDEQFF. In DNA form, the CDR3 reads TGTGCCAGCAGCTCCTCTGGCGGGAGGGTAGATGAGCAGTTCTTC.

The genes are TRBV9 and TRBJ1-6; D is possibly TRBD1 (5 bases). CDR1 is SGDLS and CDR2 is YYNGEE in the germline V gene. The CDR3 runs to 15 residues. Trimming shortened V by 4 bases and J by 7 bases, and 15 bases separated the two germline ends. CDR3 sequence (DNA): TGTGCCAGCAGCCCTACCGGGACGGAAAATTCACCCCTCCACTTT. Translation: CASSPTGTENSPLHF.

This clonotype was counted many times. The CDR3 reads CTTRPPSSYNEQFF. The CDR3 DNA sequence: TGCACCACCCGCCCCCCGAGCTCCTACAATGAGCAGTTCTTC. The chain carries TRBV20-1 and TRBJ2-1, with D unclear. The CDR3 is made up of 14 amino acids. Germline V lookup: CDR1 DFQATT, CDR2 SNEGSKA (reference sequence).

The V call is TRBV19, the J call TRBJ1-1, with no clear D. Germline values: CDR1 LNHDA, CDR2 SQIVND (reference sequence). The CDR3 is 14 amino acids. V was shortened by 3 bases and J by 4 bases, with 12 bases between the two germline ends. The CDR3 nucleotides read TGTGCCAGTAGTATCGGTGGGTTGGGCACTGAAGCTTTCTTT. Protein product: CASSIGGLGTEAFF.

The chain employs TRBV9 and TRBJ1-2; maybe TRBD1 (5 bases). Looked up from germline, CDR1 is SGDLS and CDR2 is YYNGEE. CDR3 size: 15 residues. The germline V and J ends were trimmed by 4 bases and 5 bases, with 18 bases remaining between them. This chain's CDR3 is CASSPNTGTFYGYTF. CDR3 nucleotides: TGTGCCAGCAGCCCAAACACAGGAACCTTTTATGGCTACACCTTC.

Turning to this clonotype: This may arise from a read error, as a much more abundant clone is one base away. The genes are TRBV5-5 and TRBJ2-1; D gene ambiguous. The CDR3 is 12 amino acids. Germline CDR1 reads SGHKS; CDR2 reads YYEKEE (reference sequence). The CDR3 spells CASSLARNGQFF. Here the CDR3 DNA reads TGCGCCAGCAGCTTGGCTAGGAATGGGCAGTTCTTC.

This clonotype has just a few counts. V usage is TRBV4-2 and J usage is TRBJ2-7; 11 bases fit TRBD2. V was pared by 0 bases and J by 6 bases, with 1 base of the junction left unmatched. The CDR3 is 14 residues long. Germline V lookup: CDR1 LGHNA, CDR2 YNFKEQ. The CDR3 sequence is CASSQDLAGGEQYF. In DNA, the CDR3 is TGTGCCAGCAGCCAAGATCTAGCGGGAGGCGAGCAGTACTTC.

The table lists this clonotype with a few counts. This sequence joins TRBV5-5 and TRBJ2-2; no definite D call. The CDR3 has 13 residues. From germline, CDR1 is SGHKS and CDR2 YYEKEE (reference sequence). V dropped 2 bases and J dropped 8 bases, with 10 bases sitting between them. The CDR3 loop is CASSFLRVGELFF. The CDR3 bases are TGTGCCAGCAGCTTTCTTCGTGTTGGGGAGCTGTTTTTT.

This clonotype was counted at least ten times. The chain joins TRBV5-1 to TRBJ2-7, with D possibly being TRBD1 (6 bases). V lost 5 bases, J lost 0 bases, and 12 bases lay in between. Germline-derived CDR1 and CDR2 are SGHRS and YFSETQ. The CDR3 sequence is 14 residues long. Here the CDR3 reads CASRSGQSSYEQYF. The CDR3 DNA reads as TGCGCCAGCAGGTCCGGACAGAGCTCCTACGAGCAGTACTTC.

The V call is TRBV4-1, the J call TRBJ2-1; TRBD2 agrees at 8 bases. Germline V gives CDR1 MGHRA, CDR2 YSYEKL. Unmatched junction bases numbered 13, after V lost 5 bases and J lost 4 bases. The CDR3 has 17 residues. The CDR3 spells CASSYIPPGGAYNEQFF. The CDR3 bases are TGCGCCAGCAGCTATATTCCACCCGGGGGGGCATACAATGAGCAGTTCTTC.

This clonotype has ten or more counts. The V gene is TRBV12-3 or TRBV12-4, the J gene TRBJ2-3; 7 nucleotides line up with TRBD1. Trimming took 6 bases from V and 1 from J; bases not matched to a gene: 7. The CDR3 is 15 residues long. This CDR3 reads CASSFSGTGTDTQYF. In DNA form, the CDR3 reads TGTGCCAGCAGCTTCTCCGGGACAGGCACAGATACGCAGTATTTT.

This clonotype was seen many times. This CDR3 reads CSATGQGTEAFF. CDR3 DNA: TGCAGTGCTACGGGACAGGGCACTGAAGCTTTCTTT. This rearrangement joins TRBV20-1 to TRBJ1-1; the match to TRBD1 covers 9 bases. Looked up from germline, CDR1 is DFQATT and CDR2 is SNEGSKA (reference sequence). Trimming took 4 bases from V and 4 from J; bases not matched to a gene: 1. The CDR3 is made up of 12 amino acids.

This chain uses TRBV20-1 with TRBJ2-7; 7 nucleotides agree with TRBD1. V was pared by 6 bases and J by 2 bases, with 10 bases of the junction left unmatched. CDR1 is DFQATT and CDR2 is SNEGSKA in the germline V gene (reference sequence). The CDR3 covers 14 residues. As DNA, the CDR3 is TGCAGTGCCCCCTCGAGGGACAGAGCCTACGAGCAGTACTTC. Residues: CSAPSRDRAYEQYF.

The J gene is TRBJ2-2, the V gene TRBV4-3, with D possibly called TRBD1 or TRBD2 (6 bases each). The CDR3 has 16 residues. The germline V gene has CDR1 LGHNA and CDR2 YSLEER. Between the trimmed V and J ends, which lost 0 bases and 4 bases, there was a span of 12 bases. CDR3 bases: TGCGCCAGCAGCCAAGATTTGGGGGGCTCCACCGGGGAGCTGTTTTTT. Protein sequence: CASSQDLGGSTGELFF.

This clonotype appeared many times. The chain recombines TRBV2 with TRBJ1-1; D is unclear. V was cut by 6 bases and J by 2 bases, with 16 bases left in between. Germline values: CDR1 SNHLY, CDR2 FYNNEI. The CDR3 is 15 residues long. CDR3 in amino acids: CASSPRLPINTEAFF. The CDR3 region has the DNA TGTGCCAGCAGCCCCAGACTACCTATAAACACTGAAGCTTTCTTT.

This clonotype was counted many times. V usage is TRBV2 and J usage is TRBJ1-4, with 7 positions matching TRBD1. The CDR3 is 15 residues long. The J segment lost 0 bases and the V segment lost 5 bases, leaving 3 bases of the junction unmatched. Germline CDR1 is SNHLY and CDR2 is FYNNEI. The CDR3 nucleotides are TGTGCCAGCAGTTCAACAGGGGCAACTAATGAAAAACTGTTTTTT. The encoded protein is CASSSTGATNEKLFF.

This clonotype was seen many times. This chain joins TRBV7-2 and TRBJ2-3; 7 positions agree with TRBD2. CDR3 length equals 15 residues. Per the germline V gene, CDR1 is SGHTA and CDR2 is FQGNSA. Losses at the gene ends were 0 bases for V and 6 bases for J; bases not matched to a gene: 6. This CDR3 reads CASSLAERGGDTQYF. The CDR3 nucleotides read TGTGCCAGCAGCTTAGCGGAGCGCGGGGGTGATACGCAGTATTTT.